The clone carrying this T cell receptor beta chain was picked up a small number of times. Its antigen is unidentified. This sample is drawn from a study of T-cell memory formation after mild COVID-19. For the study at large: In these data, TCR clusters were largely donor specific.

Germline V gives CDR1 LNHNV, CDR2 YYDKDF (reference sequence). V lost 1 base to trimming and J lost 0 bases, with 7 bases between them. This CDR3 has 15 amino acids. TCRdb used MiXCR to reprocess the 5' RACE reads, holding one entry per CDR3 protein. The sample has about 57,000 distinct CDR3 sequences, over 9% seen once. Study observations and caveats: Whereas later expanders leaned CD4+, clones contracting day 15 to 85 showed a balanced CD4/CD8 makeup.

The gene calls are TRBV15 and TRBJ1-3; D gene uncertain. The TCR sequence derives from a man aged 18-30 years who had mild COVID-19 (a few samples of this study predate the infection). Cell type and time point are not known. The sample consisted of PBMCs or a T cell subset sorted from them (not recorded which). The DNA for the CDR3 is TGTGCCACCAGCAGAGTGGTGGGCTCTGGAAACACCATATATTTT. Its translation: CATSRVVGSGNTIYF. Based on the CDR3 plus reference TRBV15 and TRBJ1-3, the full variable domain is DAMVIQNPRYQVTQFGKPVTLSCSQTLNHNVMYWYQQKSSQAPKLLFHYYDKDFNNEADTPDNFQSRRPNTSFCFLDIRSPGLGDTAMYLCATSRVVGSGNTIYFGEGSWLTVV.